This paragraph covers one T cell receptor beta chain sequence. V was pared by 4 bases and J by 3 bases, with 13 bases between. Germline V lookup: CDR1 SGHDN, CDR2 FVKESK. The CDR3 spans 14 residues. These data are taken from a study of blood T cell repertoires in COVID-19. The overall study: Material from acute and convalescent COVID-19 was sourced from the United States, Italy and Spain. Sample material is recorded as cDNA or gDNA derived from T cells, B-cell-depleted T cells, or PBMCs.

The authors' processing: Counts of nucleated cells, estimated from reference gene primer amplification, were obtained. The data were produced by immunoSEQ multiplex PCR, yet TCRdb's version contains in-frame clones alone and is incomplete. D and trimming come from the DNA, and the V and J calls and clone size come from that table. The table has around 200,000 clones, approximately 87% seen once. The specimen sequenced was peripheral blood. The rearrangement uses TRBV14 and TRBJ2-7; the D gene is possibly TRBD1 (5 bases). The sequence was collected from a woman in her 50s with acute or convalescent COVID-19. In DNA, the CDR3 is TGTGCCAGCAGCCCGATTGGGGCGGTCTACGAGCAGTACTTC. Encoded protein: CASSPIGAVYEQYF.